Listed below are T cell receptor beta chains from one sample, sequenced in a study of Ad26.COV2.S vaccination and SARS-CoV-2 variants. Data came from immunoSEQ multiplex PCR; TCRdb stores just in-frame clones and leaves some out. The table lists about 350,000 clones, 65% to 90% of them singletons. The material sequenced was peripheral blood, taken in a trial of Ad26.COV2.S vaccine versus placebo. Receptors originate from a person aged 18-65 years who received the Ad26.COV2.S COVID-19 vaccine or a placebo. The CDR3 runs from the conserved cysteine through the conserved F or W. The D gene is left open where the match is weak. Size values are once, few and many counts, or a class for expanded clones, and some rows have none.

13	NA	TRBV28	TRBJ1-5	NA	CASSLGAAQPQHF	TGTGCCAGCAGTTTGGGAGCAGCTCAGCCCCAGCATTTT
16	NA	TRBV9	TRBJ2-3	NA	CASSGPGLGGTDTQYF	TGTGCCAGCAGCGGACCGGGTCTCGGAGGTACAGATACGCAGTATTTT
14	NA	TRBV13	TRBJ2-5	NA	CASSLEGREETQYF	TGTGCCAGCAGCTTAGAAGGCAGGGAGGAGACCCAGTACTTC
13	NA	TRBV5-1	TRBJ2-7	TRBD1	CASNPGQEKGQYF	TGCGCCAGCAACCCGGGACAGGAAAAGGGGCAGTACTTC
18	NA	TRBV12-2	TRBJ2-7	NA	CASRLEKGGLAGAYEQYF	TGTGCAAGTCGCTTAGAAAAGGGGGGGCTAGCGGGAGCCTACGAGCAGTACTTC
16	NA	TRBV6-2/TRBV6-3	TRBJ2-7	TRBD1	CASSYSSTGGSYEQYF	TGTGCCAGCAGTTACTCGAGCACAGGGGGGTCCTACGAGCAGTACTTC
12	NA	TRBV5-1	TRBJ1-6	NA	CASSLEGKPLHF	TGCGCCAGCAGCTTGGAGGGTAAACCCCTCCACTTT
13	NA	TRBV6-1	TRBJ1-2	NA	CASSYRDGQKNTF	TGTGCCAGCAGTTATCGGGACGGTCAGAAGAACACCTTC
18	NA	TRBV28	TRBJ1-2	NA	CASRSPGWQVLVNYGYTF	TGTGCCAGCAGATCCCCAGGGTGGCAGGTGCTTGTTAACTATGGCTACACCTTC
13	few	TRBV12-3/TRBV12-4	TRBJ1-1	NA	CASSPRGGTEAFF	TGTGCCAGCAGTCCCAGGGGAGGCACTGAAGCTTTCTTT
14	once	TRBV4-1	TRBJ2-5	NA	CASSQVRGAETQYF	TGCGCCAGCAGCCAAGTGCGCGGGGCGGAGACCCAGTACTTC
11	NA	TRBV6-2/TRBV6-3	TRBJ1-2	NA	CASSGDFGPLF	TGTGCCAGCAGTGGGGACTTCGGCCCTCTCTTC
16	NA	TRBV11-2	TRBJ2-7	NA	CASSSRGERRPYEQYF	TGTGCCAGCAGCTCGCGCGGGGAGAGACGTCCCTACGAGCAGTACTTC
13	NA	TRBV23-1	TRBJ2-7	NA	CASSQSEDYEQYF	TGCGCCAGCAGTCAATCCGAAGACTACGAGCAGTACTTC
15	NA	TRBV24-1	TRBJ2-2	NA	CATSDPGLITGELFF	TGTGCCACCAGTGATCCGGGACTCATTACCGGGGAGCTGTTTTTT
19	once	TRBV21-1	TRBJ2-2	NA	CASSKLETSGTRSDGELFF	TGTGCCAGCAGCAAATTAGAGACTAGCGGTACCCGATCGGACGGGGAGCTGTTTTTT
13	NA	TRBV27	TRBJ2-7	NA	CASKLGEAYEQYF	TGTGCCAGCAAGCTAGGGGAGGCCTACGAGCAGTACTTC
13	NA	TRBV5-1	TRBJ2-5	NA	CASSLDGPETQYF	TGCGCCAGCAGCTTGGACGGGCCGGAGACCCAGTACTTC
14	NA	TRBV28	TRBJ1-2	NA	CASSLRGGYNGYTF	TGTGCCAGCAGTCTACGAGGAGGGTATAATGGCTACACCTTC
13	NA	TRBV7-2	TRBJ2-7	NA	CASSLVSGGEQYF	TGTGCCAGCAGCTTAGTTAGCGGAGGGGAGCAGTACTTC
13	once	TRBV10-1	TRBJ2-7	TRBD2	CASSDQARGGLRF	TGCGCCAGCAGTGACCAGGCCCGGGGGGGATTGCGGTTC
15	NA	TRBV19	TRBJ2-1	NA	CASSTHGSSYNEQFF	TGTGCCAGTAGTACCCACGGGAGCTCCTACAATGAGCAGTTCTTC
15	NA	TRBV5-4	TRBJ2-2	TRBD1	CASSSRQGDTGELFF	TGTGCCAGCAGCTCCCGACAGGGGGACACCGGGGAGCTGTTTTTT
14	NA	TRBV10-3	TRBJ2-7	TRBD1	CAIKPGGSSYEQYF	TGTGCCATCAAACCAGGGGGTAGCTCCTACGAGCAGTACTTC
14	NA	TRBV5-1	TRBJ1-5	NA	CASSLGGGDQPQHF	TGCGCCAGCAGCTTGGGAGGGGGAGATCAGCCCCAGCATTTT
15	NA	TRBV3-1/TRBV3-2	TRBJ1-6	TRBD1	CASSLSGTANSPLHF	TGTGCCAGCAGCCTCTCCGGGACAGCGAATTCACCCCTCCACTTT
14	NA	TRBV4-1	TRBJ2-7	NA	CASSPSTHSYEQYF	TGCGCCAGCAGCCCCTCGACACATTCCTACGAGCAGTACTTC
13	few	TRBV7-9	TRBJ2-7	NA	CASSGAPSYEQYF	TGTGCCAGCAGCGGGGCCCCGTCCTACGAGCAGTACTTC
18	NA	TRBV4-1	TRBJ2-6	NA	CASSQTGTLYSGANVLTF	TGCGCCAGCAGCCAGACCGGGACTCTCTACTCTGGGGCCAACGTCCTGACTTTC
14	NA	TRBV6-2/TRBV6-3	TRBJ2-3	TRBD2	CASSWSGIGDTQYF	TGTGCCAGCAGTTGGAGCGGGATCGGAGATACGCAGTATTTT